This T cell receptor (beta chain) is drawn from a study of regulatory T cells in long-lasting Graves disease. Per germline, CDR1 MNHNS and CDR2 SASEGT. The CDR3 sequence is 12 residues long. With 10 bases removed from V and 6 bases from J, the gap between germline ends came to 12 bases. Time point of the sample: newly diagnosed GD, antithyroid drugs for less than 3 months. TCR sequences were obtained from RNA taken from PBMCs. Researchers made TCR beta libraries by using iRepertoire HTBI primers and running Arm-PCR on CDR3 regions. One entry per CDR3 protein, called by TCRdb with MiXCR from the multiplex PCR reads. This table holds 620,000 or so distinct CDR3 sequences, roughly 15% found once. Findings and caveats of the study: The TCR repertoire of persistent Graves' patients was less diverse than that of newly diagnosed ones. Sample size was small, which may have lowered accuracy. Patients with persistent disease showed a bias toward TRBV28, TRBJ1-2 and TRBJ2-5.

This clonotype was found a few times. Its specificity is not known. In addition, the sample was reused for a study of T cells in Graves' hyperthyroidism and ophthalmopathy. That work adds: The HTBI primer set drove a first-round RT-PCR of the TCR CDR3.

The sample consisted of peripheral blood mononuclear cells (PBMCs), taken at new diagnosis, from a patient treated with antithyroid drugs. The source is a woman aged 25 to 45 with Graves disease. The chain has TRBV6-1 and TRBJ1-4; D perhaps matches TRBD1 (6 bases). As DNA, the CDR3 is TGTGCCACGGGGGCGCCATATGAAAAACTGTTTTTT. Encoded protein: CATGAPYEKLFF.